Shown below are 5 T cell receptor beta chains from a single sample sequenced in a study of blood T cell repertoires in COVID-19. Only in-frame clones appear in the TCRdb table, and some are missing; sequencing was by immunoSEQ multiplex PCR. The table records around 160,000 clones, roughly 80% of them present only once. The sequencing sample was made of PBMCs or T cells enriched from blood (not recorded which). The origin of the receptors is an older woman who had recovered from COVID-19.

The chain links TRBV11-2 to TRBJ2-1, with 8 bases identical to TRBD2. The CDR3 has 15 amino acids. The V gene's germline CDR1 is SGHAT and CDR2 FQNNGV. With 4 bases clipped from V and 2 bases from J, the junction kept 4 bases outside the gene matches. The CDR3 DNA sequence: TGTGCCAGCAGCTACCTAGCGGGCCCCTACAATGAGCAGTTCTTC. Translation: CASSYLAGPYNEQFF.

This rearrangement joins TRBV7-9 to TRBJ1-5; possibly TRBD1 for D (5 bases). This CDR3 contains 16 residues. CDR1 SEHNR and CDR2 FQNEAQ come from the germline V gene (reference sequence). Trimming stripped 3 bases from V and 4 bases from J, with 16 bases between. This CDR3 is CASSFGPGEMNQPQHF. Here the CDR3 DNA reads TGTGCCAGCAGCTTCGGCCCGGGGGAGATGAATCAGCCCCAGCATTTT.

This clone was detected only a few times. The chain combines TRBV5-4 with TRBJ2-2; TRBD1 aligns across 9 bases. V was clipped by 4 bases and J by 3 bases; unmatched bases: 4. CDR3 length: 15 amino acids. Germline V CDR1 and CDR2: SGHNT, YYREEE (reference sequence). As DNA, the CDR3 is TGTGCCAGCAGCGTGACAGGGGGTGACACCGGGGAGCTGTTTTTT. Residues: CASSVTGGDTGELFF.

This clone was seen only a few times. V gene TRBV4-1 combines with J gene TRBJ2-7; 7 bases agree with TRBD1. Germline lookup yields CDR1 MGHRA and CDR2 YSYEKL. After removal of 3 bases from V and 2 bases from J, the junction contained 13 bases not matched to a gene. This CDR3 contains 17 residues. CDR3 bases: TGCGCCAGCAGCCAGAGACAGGGAATCCCCATTACCTACGAGCAGTACTTC. It codes for CASSQRQGIPITYEQYF.

This chain connects TRBV3-1 (or the pseudogene TRBV3-2) to TRBJ2-7, with D perhaps matching TRBD2 (5 bases). Germline CDR1 and CDR2: LGHDT and YNNKEL (reference sequence). Deletions cut 1 base from V and 4 bases from J, with 11 bases between. There are 14 residues in the CDR3. CDR3 sequence (DNA): TGTGCCAGCAGCCAAGCTTTGCGGGTGTACGAGCAGTACTTC. The encoded protein is CASSQALRVYEQYF.